The clone carrying this T cell receptor beta chain was picked up many times. In TCRdb, the 5' RACE reads were re-called with MiXCR into one record per CDR3 protein. The sample has some 40,000 distinct CDR3 sequences; roughly 5.4% are singletons. As for time point: sample taken at primary tumor resection. Tumor, nontumor lung or frozen PBMC supplied whole RNA that was sequenced unsorted. The entry originates in a study of spatial heterogeneity in lung cancer. The CDR3 runs to 19 residues. The chain has TRBV21-1 and TRBJ2-4; no DNA check was done on the table's D call, TRBD2. TRBV21-1 is a pseudogene. This sequence was found in a female donor with early-stage non-small cell lung cancer. This sample comprised PBMCs, obtained at surgery. For the CDR3, the DNA is TGTGCCAGCAGCAAACTAAGGCTAGCGGGGGGAGGAGCCAAAAACATTCAGTACTTC. Amino acids: CASSKLRLAGGGAKNIQYF.